This T cell receptor (beta chain) was identified in a study of blood T cells in healthy people across ages. CDR1 is SGHAT and CDR2 is FQDESV in the germline V gene (reference sequence). This CDR3 is built from 15 residues. Trimming at V came to 0 bases and at J to 3 bases, leaving 5 bases not matched to a gene. Combining a sample-barcoded 5' primer with a J-beta primer mix, a second PCR ran for about 6 to 11 cycles. A single record per CDR3 protein comes from TCRdb applying MiXCR to the 5' RACE reads. The table records 800,000 to 950,000 distinct CDR3 sequences, 40% to 60% of them present only once. This clonotype turned up a few times.

The chain recombines TRBV11-1 with TRBJ2-7; 7 nucleotides line up with TRBD1. The TCR originated in a man aged 25-45 years in good health. The sequenced material came from blood. Here the CDR3 reads CASSLAPGTVYEQYF. The CDR3 coding sequence is TGTGCCAGCAGCTTAGCCCCCGGGACAGTCTACGAGCAGTACTTC.